This TCR beta chain came from a study of blood T cell repertoires in COVID-19 (dated by TCRdb to 2018 to 2020). Concerning the study at large: Samples covering the acute and convalescent phases of COVID-19 were provided by collaborators in the United States, Italy and Spain. The material from the prospective study consisted of cDNA or gDNA derived from T cells, B-cell-depleted T cells, or PBMCs. Deeply sampled blood TCRbeta repertoires from subjects exposed to, actively infected with, or recovered from COVID-19 were included in the dataset. A freely available public database, intended as a resource for researchers studying the immune response to SARS-CoV-2, is where the repertoires were released. Samples were obtained from the ongoing ImmuneRACE study (first 160 participants) and from about 1,300 subjects provided by 6 global collaborators. The sample metadata nearly always contained a de-identified subject ID, COVID-19 status, age in years and sex. Where available, HLA class I and class II types were taken from metadata supplied by the sample provider and were not determined by assay-based typing. Paper-wide results and their limitations: The amount of clinical and demographic metadata varied by source and participant and was provided uncurated.

The collaborating institutions used their own protocols to collect whole blood in K2EDTA tubes. Collaborator samples were shipped for TCRbeta analysis as frozen whole blood, isolated PBMCs, or DNA extracted from either sample type. Turning to this clone: No cognate antigen has been identified for it. Base qualities are not at hand, and no much larger clone is one base apart.

The germline V and J ends show losses of 6 bases and 8 bases respectively, and no gene match explains 15 bases of the junction. Reading the germline V gene gives CDR1 WSHSY and CDR2 SAAADI. The CDR3, cysteine through phenylalanine, is 16 amino acids long. The retained sequence is limited to the CDR3, 48 bases, with the frame set at the first base. The immunoSEQ Assay, a bias-controlled multiplex PCR, was used to amplify TCRbeta CDR3 regions from genomic DNA. Concerning the study's data processing: The number of nucleated cells in each sample was estimated from the amplification of reference gene primers within the assay. To quantify the absolute abundance of each unique TCRbeta CDR3 rearrangement, sequence reads were collapsed and filtered. For each sample, productive Simpson clonality was calculated as the square root of Simpson's diversity index over productive rearrangements. TCRdb retrieved this table from immuneACCESS and kept in-frame rearrangements only. Not all clones are present; in checked studies, unresolved V genes account for under half, and no reason is known for the remainder. The V and J calls and clone size are taken from that table; D and trimming were inferred from the DNA. The sample contains 100,000 or so clones, about 85% of them found a single time. Around 4.1% of the sample comes from the top ten.

The rearranged segments are TRBV10-2 and TRBJ2-1; 8 bases in the junction line up with TRBD1. The sequenced material came from peripheral blood. The sequence was collected from a man aged 50 or older with acute or convalescent COVID-19. The DNA sequence follows: TGCGCCAGCAGCCCAGGAAGACAGGGGATTTGGGATGAGCAGTTCTTC. This translates into CASSPGRQGIWDEQFF.